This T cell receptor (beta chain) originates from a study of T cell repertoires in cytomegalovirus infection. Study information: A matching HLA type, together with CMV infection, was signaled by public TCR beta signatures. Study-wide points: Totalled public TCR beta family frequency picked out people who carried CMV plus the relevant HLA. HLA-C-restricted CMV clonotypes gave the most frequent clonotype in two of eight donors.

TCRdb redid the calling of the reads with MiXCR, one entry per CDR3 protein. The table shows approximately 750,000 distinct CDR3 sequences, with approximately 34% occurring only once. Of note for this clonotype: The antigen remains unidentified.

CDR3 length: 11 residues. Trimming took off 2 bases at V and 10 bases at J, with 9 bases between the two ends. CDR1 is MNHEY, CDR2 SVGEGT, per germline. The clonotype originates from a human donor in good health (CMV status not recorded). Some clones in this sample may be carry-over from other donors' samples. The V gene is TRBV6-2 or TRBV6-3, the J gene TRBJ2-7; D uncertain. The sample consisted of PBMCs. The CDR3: CASSYLRVQYF. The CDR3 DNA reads TGTGCCAGCAGTTACCTAAGGGTCCAGTACTTC.